This entry is about one TCR beta chain. Each CDR3 protein is one row after TCRdb ran MiXCR on the RT-PCR reads. The top ten hold 7.5% to 10% of the sample, which has about 240,000 distinct CDR3 sequences, less than 15% seen once. The data were obtained in a study of response to subunit inactivated influenza vaccine. The clonotype originates from a man in his fifties who received an inactivated influenza vaccine. The input for sequencing was non-naive T cells sorted from PBMCs, taken less than 15 days before vaccination.

The CDR3 region is CASSRGESGIGELFF. In nucleotides, the CDR3 is TGTGCCAGCAGCAGGGGCGAATCGGGGATCGGGGAGCTGTTTTTT. The chain combines TRBV5-5 with TRBJ2-2; D could derive from TRBD1 or TRBD2 (5 bases each). V shed 4 bases and J shed 7 bases, with 17 bases lying between them. Germline V CDR1 and CDR2: SGHKS, YYEKEE (reference sequence). The CDR3 contains 15 residues.